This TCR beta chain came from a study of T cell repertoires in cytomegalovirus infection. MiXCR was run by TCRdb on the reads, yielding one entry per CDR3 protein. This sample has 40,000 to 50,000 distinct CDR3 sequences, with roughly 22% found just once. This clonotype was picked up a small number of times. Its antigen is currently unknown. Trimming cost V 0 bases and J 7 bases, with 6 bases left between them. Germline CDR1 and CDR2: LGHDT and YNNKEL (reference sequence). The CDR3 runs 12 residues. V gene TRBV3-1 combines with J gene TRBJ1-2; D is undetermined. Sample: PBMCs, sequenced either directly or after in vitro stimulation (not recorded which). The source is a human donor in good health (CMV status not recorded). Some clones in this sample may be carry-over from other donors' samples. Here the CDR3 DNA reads TGTGCCAGCAGCCAAGATCGCATTGGCTACACCTTC. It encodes CASSQDRIGYTF. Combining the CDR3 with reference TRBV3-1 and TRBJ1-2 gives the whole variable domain DTAVSQTPKYLVTQMGNDKSIKCEQNLGHDTMYWYKQDSKKFLKIMFSYNNKELIINETVPNRFSPKSPDKAHLNLHINSLELGDSAVYFCASSQDRIGYTFGSGTRLTVV.